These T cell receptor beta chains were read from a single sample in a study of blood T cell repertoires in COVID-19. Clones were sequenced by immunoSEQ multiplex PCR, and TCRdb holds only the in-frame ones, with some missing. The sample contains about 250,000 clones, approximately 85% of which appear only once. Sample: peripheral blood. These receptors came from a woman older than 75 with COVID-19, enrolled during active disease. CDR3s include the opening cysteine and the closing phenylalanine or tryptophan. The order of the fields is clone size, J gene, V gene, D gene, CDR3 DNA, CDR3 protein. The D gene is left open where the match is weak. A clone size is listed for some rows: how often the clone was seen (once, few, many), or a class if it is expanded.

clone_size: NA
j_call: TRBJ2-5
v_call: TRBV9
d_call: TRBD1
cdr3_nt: TGTGCCAGCAGCAGGGGGCTATCGGAGACCCAGTACTTC
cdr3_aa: CASSRGLSETQYF

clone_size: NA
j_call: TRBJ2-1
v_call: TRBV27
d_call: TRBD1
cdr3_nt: TGTGCCAGCAGCATCCGGGACAGGGTAGACAATGAGCAGTTCTTC
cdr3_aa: CASSIRDRVDNEQFF

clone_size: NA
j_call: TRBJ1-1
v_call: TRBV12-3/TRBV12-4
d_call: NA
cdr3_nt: TGTGCCAGCAGTCACGGGTTGACAGCTTTCTTT
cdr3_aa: CASSHGLTAFF

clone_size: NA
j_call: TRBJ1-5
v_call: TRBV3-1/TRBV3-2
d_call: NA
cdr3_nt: TGTGCCAGCAGCCAAGGTTCGGGATGGGGACAGCCCCAGCATTTT
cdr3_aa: CASSQGSGWGQPQHF

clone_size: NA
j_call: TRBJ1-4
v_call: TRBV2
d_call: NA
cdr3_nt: TGTGCCAGCAGCCTTCTAGGGGGGGGCTTAGGTGAAAAACTGTTTTTT
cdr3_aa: CASSLLGGGLGEKLFF

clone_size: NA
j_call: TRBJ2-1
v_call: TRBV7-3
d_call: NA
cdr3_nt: TGTGCCAGCAGCTTAACGCGCGGGATAACTAGCAATGAGCAGTTCTTC
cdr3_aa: CASSLTRGITSNEQFF

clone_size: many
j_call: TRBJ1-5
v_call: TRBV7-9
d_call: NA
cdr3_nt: TGTGCCAGCAGACGCTCGGTTAATCAGCCCCAGCATTTT
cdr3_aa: CASRRSVNQPQHF

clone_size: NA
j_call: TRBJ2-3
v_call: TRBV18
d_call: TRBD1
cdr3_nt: TGTGCCAGCTCACCGGGAAAAGGGGGCAACACAGATACGCAGTATTTT
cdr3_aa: CASSPGKGGNTDTQYF

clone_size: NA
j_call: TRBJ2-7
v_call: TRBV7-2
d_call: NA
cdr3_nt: TGTGCCAGCAGCACCGGGACCAGGGGCGGTAAGCAGTACTTC
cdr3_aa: CASSTGTRGGKQYF

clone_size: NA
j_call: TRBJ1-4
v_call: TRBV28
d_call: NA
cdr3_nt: TGTGCCAGCAGCGGAGGGAGCTCGTCTAATGAAAAACTGTTTTTT
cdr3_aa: CASSGGSSSNEKLFF

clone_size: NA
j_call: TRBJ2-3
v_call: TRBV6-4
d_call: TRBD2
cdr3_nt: TGTGCCAGCAGTGACTCGTGGGGGGGGACCTCAGATACGCAGTATTTT
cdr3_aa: CASSDSWGGTSDTQYF

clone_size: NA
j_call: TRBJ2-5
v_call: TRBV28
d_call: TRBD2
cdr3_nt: TGTGCCAGCAGTTCCCTTCGGGGGGGCCAAGAGACCCAGTACTTC
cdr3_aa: CASSSLRGGQETQYF

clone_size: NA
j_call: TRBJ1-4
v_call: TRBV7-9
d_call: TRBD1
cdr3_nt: TGTGCCAGCAGCTTCCCCCGGGGGACAGCAACTAATGAAAAACTGTTTTTT
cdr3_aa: CASSFPRGTATNEKLFF